Below, 26 T cell receptor beta chains from the same sample are listed, as sequenced in a study of immune heterogeneity within non-small cell lung tumors. The template for each sample was roughly 650 ng of genomic DNA, which had been extracted from bulk tumor tissue. Each primary tumor yielded several biopsies, collected far apart from one another at surgery. With untreated, newly diagnosed non-small cell lung cancer, the patients went on to undergo curative surgery. For the TCR beta CDR3, multiplex PCR with 32 V and 13 J primers performed the amplification. A single record per CDR3 protein comes from TCRdb applying MiXCR to the multiplex PCR reads. The repertoire holds roughly 4,500 distinct CDR3 sequences, with roughly 20% as singletons. Sequencing used lung tumor tissue. All receptors derive from a man in his 60s with non-small cell lung cancer.

This clonotype was picked up a small number of times. DNA of the CDR3: TGTGCCAGCAGTTTTTATGGGGAAGAGACCCAGTACTTC. It codes for CASSFYGEETQYF. The chain links TRBV28 to TRBJ2-5; D not resolved. Trimming stripped 3 bases from V and 3 bases from J, with 8 bases between. This CDR3 has 13 residues. In germline, CDR1 is MDHEN, CDR2 SYDVKM.

As concerns this clonotype: One base away lies a much larger clone, so this may be a sequencing read error. The V gene is TRBV19, the J gene TRBJ1-5; D remains unclear. V lost 6 bases, J lost 4 bases, and 10 bases lay in between. The CDR3 spans 13 residues. Germline V gene sequence: CDR1 LNHDA, CDR2 SQIVND (reference sequence). DNA for the CDR3: TGTGCCAGTAGCACGACATGGAATCAGCCCCAGCATTTT. Residues: CASSTTWNQPQHF.

The CDR3 loop reads CASSVGAGGSYEQYF. In DNA form, the CDR3 reads TGTGCCAGCAGCGTAGGTGCGGGAGGTTCCTACGAGCAGTACTTC. The J gene is TRBJ2-7, the V gene TRBV9; 8 bases agree with TRBD2. Germline V CDR1 and CDR2: SGDLS, YYNGEE. This CDR3 is 15 amino acids long. J lost 1 base, V lost 0 bases, and 3 bases had no gene match.

This clonotype is medium-sized (0.01 to 0.1%) within its sample. This CDR3 is CAWSMNGGRAEAFF. The CDR3 nucleotides are TGTGCCTGGAGTATGAACGGGGGTCGGGCTGAAGCTTTCTTT. The J gene is TRBJ1-1, the V gene TRBV30, with D perhaps matching TRBD1 (5 bases). Germline V gene data show CDR1 as GTSNPN and CDR2 as SVGIG (reference sequence). V lost 2 bases and J lost 6, with 16 bases in between. The CDR3 consists of 14 residues.

The chain employs TRBV19 and TRBJ2-5, with 7 bases fitting TRBD1. The CDR3 consists of 18 residues. Trimming at V came to 7 bases and at J to 5 bases, leaving 22 bases not matched to a gene. Germline values: CDR1 LNHDA, CDR2 SQIVND (reference sequence). CDR3 in amino acids: CASNPENRQRGRGETQYF. CDR3 nucleotide sequence: TGTGCCAGTAATCCCGAGAATCGACAGAGGGGGCGAGGGGAGACCCAGTACTTC.

This clonotype was picked up a small number of times. The rearrangement joins TRBV20-1 to TRBJ1-2; 8 bases fit TRBD1. The CDR3 has 13 amino acids. V dropped 5 bases and J dropped 7; count of bases not matched to a gene: 9. Germline CDR1 reads DFQATT; CDR2 reads SNEGSKA (reference sequence). CDR3 sequence (DNA): TGCAGTGCTCCTTCGGACAGGGAGGTTGGCTACACCTTC. Translated, it gives CSAPSDREVGYTF.

V usage is TRBV18 and J usage is TRBJ2-3; 11 bases map to TRBD2. CDR3 length: 19 amino acids. Germline loops: CDR1 KGHSH, CDR2 LQKENI. Trimming took 6 bases from V and 4 from J; bases not matched to a gene: 18. The chain's CDR3 is CASSSDIAGGLRAADTQYF. CDR3 bases: TGTGCCAGCTCTTCCGACATAGCGGGAGGGCTACGGGCCGCAGATACGCAGTATTTT. Full variable domain (outside the CDR3, taken from reference TRBV18 and TRBJ2-3): NAGVMQNPRHLVRRRGQEARLRCSPMKGHSHVYWYRQLPEEGLKFMVYLQKENIIDESGMPKERFSAEFPKEGPSILRIQQVVRGDSAAYFCASSSDIAGGLRAADTQYFGPGTRLTVL.

The chain has TRBV9 and TRBJ2-3, with unresolved D. CDR3 length: 13 amino acids. The germline V gene encodes CDR1 SGDLS and CDR2 YYNGEE. The V end lost 2 bases, the J end lost 0 bases, and 4 bases lay between the germline ends. The CDR3: CASSVVSTDTQYF. As DNA, the CDR3 is TGTGCCAGCAGCGTGGTCAGCACAGATACGCAGTATTTT. The full variable domain, completed using reference TRBV9 and TRBJ2-3, is DSGVTQTPKHLITATGQRVTLRCSPRSGDLSVYWYQQSLDQGLQFLIQYYNGEERAKGNILERFSAQQFPDLHSELNLSSLELGDSALYFCASSVVSTDTQYFGPGTRLTVL.

This clonotype appeared a few times. The J gene is TRBJ1-1, the V gene TRBV4-2; weak D call: TRBD1 (5 bases). CDR1 and CDR2 from the germline V gene are LGHNA and YNFKEQ. Trimming shortened V by 5 bases and J by 4 bases, and 14 bases separated the two germline ends. The length of the CDR3 is 14 residues. CDR3 nucleotides: TGTGCCAGCAGCACAGTCAGGGAGGGCACTGAAGCTTTCTTT. It codes for CASSTVREGTEAFF.

V is TRBV9 and J is TRBJ2-3; D is possibly TRBD1 (6 bases). Germline V gene data show CDR1 as SGDLS and CDR2 as YYNGEE. V shed 3 bases and J shed 6 bases, with 11 bases lying between them. CDR3 length: 13 amino acids. Here the CDR3 DNA reads TGTGCCAGCAGCGCGGACAGAGGGGATACGCAGTATTTT. It encodes CASSADRGDTQYF.

This clonotype turned up a few times. V is TRBV10-3 and J is TRBJ2-1; D gene uncertain. This CDR3 has 18 amino acids. V lost 2 bases and J 0 bases, leaving 17 bases between the germline ends. Germline-derived CDR1 and CDR2 are ENHRY and SYGVKD. The CDR3 DNA follows: TGTGCCATCAGTGAGCTCCCTCTTCTAGTTTTCTCCTACAATGAGCAGTTCTTC. Translated: CAISELPLLVFSYNEQFF.

Sample share makes this clonotype medium-sized. This chain links TRBV4-2 with TRBJ2-7, with TRBD2 matching over 12 bases. The V gene end was trimmed by 2 bases and the J gene end by 0 bases; junction bases not matched to a gene: 2. Germline V CDR1 and CDR2: LGHNA, YNFKEQ. This CDR3 is built from 16 residues. In nucleotides, the CDR3 is TGTGCCAGCAGCCAAACACTAGCGGGAGGCTCCTACGAGCAGTACTTC. It translates to CASSQTLAGGSYEQYF.

This clonotype came up a few times. The J gene is TRBJ2-7, the V gene TRBV7-9, with a possible D match to TRBD1 (5 bases). Trimming left V 1 base short and J 0 bases short, with 13 bases between. The CDR3 consists of 16 residues. Germline lookup yields CDR1 SEHNR and CDR2 FQNEAQ (reference sequence). The CDR3 region has the DNA TGTGCCAGCAGCTTAGTGATAGGACACGACTCCTACGAGCAGTACTTC. Amino acid sequence: CASSLVIGHDSYEQYF.

V gene TRBV10-3 combines with J gene TRBJ2-7; 11 bases match TRBD1. V trimming: 10 bases; J trimming: 4 bases; junction bases outside the gene matches: 12. The germline gives CDR1 ENHRY, CDR2 SYGVKD. This CDR3 has 15 amino acids. DNA for the CDR3: TGTGCCACCAAAATCTGGGACAGGGGGAAATACGAGCAGTACTTC. It yields the protein CATKIWDRGKYEQYF.

The J gene is TRBJ1-2, the V gene TRBV12-3 or TRBV12-4; D not certain. The CDR3 spans 12 residues. V was trimmed by 3 bases and J by 0 bases, leaving 2 bases between them. Written as DNA, the CDR3 is TGTGCCAGCAGTTTCACTAACTATGGCTACACCTTC. Its translation is CASSFTNYGYTF.

This clonotype occurred a few times. The chain joins TRBV10-2 to TRBJ2-5, with TRBD2 matching over 10 bases. The CDR3 totals 14 residues. After removal of 6 bases from V and 5 bases from J, the junction contained 6 bases not matched to a gene. The germline V gene has CDR1 WSHSY and CDR2 SAAADI. The CDR3 reads CASSLAGGGETQYF. The CDR3 DNA sequence: TGCGCCAGCAGCTTAGCGGGAGGAGGGGAGACCCAGTACTTC.

This clonotype qualifies as medium-sized. The V gene is TRBV28, the J gene TRBJ1-5, with 11 nucleotides matching TRBD1. CDR1 is MDHEN and CDR2 is SYDVKM in the germline V gene. V shed 3 bases and J 7 bases; nucleotides not matched to a gene: 5. The CDR3 consists of 15 residues. The CDR3: CASSFGGQGAQPQHF. The CDR3 DNA is TGTGCCAGCAGTTTCGGTGGACAGGGGGCGCAGCCCCAGCATTTT.

This clonotype rates as medium-sized (0.01 to 0.1%). The V gene is TRBV5-1, the J gene TRBJ2-7; 9 bases map to TRBD1. Per germline, CDR1 SGHRS and CDR2 YFSETQ. This CDR3 contains 13 residues. Losses at the gene ends were 0 bases for V and 5 bases for J; bases not matched to a gene: 0. The DNA of the CDR3 is TGCGCCAGCAGCTTGGGACAGGGGGACGAGCAGTACTTC. Amino acids: CASSLGQGDEQYF.

This clonotype rates as medium-sized. The chain uses TRBV5-1 and TRBJ1-1; 7 bases agree with TRBD1. V trimming: 4 bases; J trimming: 1 base; junction bases outside the gene matches: 7. The CDR3 has 15 residues. Germline V gene data show CDR1 as SGHRS and CDR2 as YFSETQ. CDR3 loop: CASSLTGAGNTEAFF. In DNA, the CDR3 is TGCGCCAGCAGCCTCACAGGGGCAGGGAACACTGAAGCTTTCTTT.

The chain employs TRBV28 and TRBJ2-1, with D unresolved. Trimming removed 3 bases from V and 2 bases from J, with 8 bases in between. The CDR3 has 14 amino acids. CDR1 and CDR2 (germline): MDHEN, SYDVKM. The CDR3 reads CASSFLSTYNEQFF. The DNA of the CDR3 is TGTGCCAGCAGTTTCCTCTCTACCTACAATGAGCAGTTCTTC.

This clonotype is medium-sized within its sample. This chain joins TRBV5-1 and TRBJ2-5; the D call may be TRBD1 or TRBD2 (5 bases each). V shed 0 bases and J shed 5 bases, with 8 bases lying between them. There are 13 residues in the CDR3. Germline assignment: CDR1 SGHRS and CDR2 YFSETQ. The CDR3 here is CASSLAGTETQYF. The DNA of the CDR3 is TGCGCCAGCAGCTTGGCTGGGACGGAGACCCAGTACTTC.

The V gene is TRBV28, the J gene TRBJ2-7; 9 bases are shared with TRBD1. CDR3 size: 15 residues. V dropped 6 bases and J dropped 0; count of bases not matched to a gene: 6. Germline CDR1 MDHEN, CDR2 SYDVKM. CDR3 in DNA: TGTGCCAGCAGATATGGGACAGGGAGCTCCTACGAGCAGTACTTC. Amino acid sequence: CASRYGTGSSYEQYF. The variable domain in full, completed from reference TRBV28 and TRBJ2-7, reads DVKVTQSSRYLVKRTGEKVFLECVQDMDHENMFWYRQDPGLGLRLIYFSYDVKMKEKGDIPEGYSVSREKKERFSLILESASTNQTSMYLCASRYGTGSSYEQYFGPGTRLTVT.

The rearrangement joins TRBV18 to TRBJ2-7; TRBD2 is a possible D gene (5 bases). The length of the CDR3 is 14 residues. Germline values: CDR1 KGHSH, CDR2 LQKENI. V was shortened by 3 bases and J by 1 base, with 10 bases between the two germline ends. CDR3 sequence: CASSPGSRSYEQYV. CDR3 coding DNA: TGTGCCAGCTCACCGGGGAGTAGGTCCTACGAGCAGTACGTC.

This clonotype was seen more than once but under ten times. This chain links TRBV20-1 with TRBJ2-7; 9 bases line up with TRBD1. V gave up 2 bases and J gave up 7 bases; unmatched junction bases: 12. Germline V CDR1 and CDR2: DFQATT, SNEGSKA (reference sequence). CDR3 length equals 15 residues. The CDR3 sequence is CSARWAGTGSGEQYF. Here the CDR3 DNA reads TGCAGTGCTAGATGGGCCGGGACAGGGTCCGGGGAGCAGTACTTC.

The table lists this clonotype with a few counts. J is TRBJ2-5 and V is TRBV12-3 or TRBV12-4, with D unresolved. This CDR3 has 12 amino acids. V gave up 2 bases and J gave up 2 bases, with 3 bases separating them. CDR3 amino acids: CASSLLQETQYF. CDR3 nucleotide sequence: TGTGCCAGCAGTTTACTACAAGAGACCCAGTACTTC.

The genes are TRBV20-1 and TRBJ2-5, with TRBD2 matching 7 bases. Germline V CDR1 and CDR2: DFQATT, SNEGSKA (reference sequence). This CDR3 has 15 amino acids. After removal of 1 base from V and 1 base from J, the junction contained 6 bases not matched to a gene. The CDR3 sequence: CSARVLRGTQETQYF. In DNA, the CDR3 is TGCAGTGCTAGAGTTTTGCGGGGGACCCAAGAGACCCAGTACTTC.